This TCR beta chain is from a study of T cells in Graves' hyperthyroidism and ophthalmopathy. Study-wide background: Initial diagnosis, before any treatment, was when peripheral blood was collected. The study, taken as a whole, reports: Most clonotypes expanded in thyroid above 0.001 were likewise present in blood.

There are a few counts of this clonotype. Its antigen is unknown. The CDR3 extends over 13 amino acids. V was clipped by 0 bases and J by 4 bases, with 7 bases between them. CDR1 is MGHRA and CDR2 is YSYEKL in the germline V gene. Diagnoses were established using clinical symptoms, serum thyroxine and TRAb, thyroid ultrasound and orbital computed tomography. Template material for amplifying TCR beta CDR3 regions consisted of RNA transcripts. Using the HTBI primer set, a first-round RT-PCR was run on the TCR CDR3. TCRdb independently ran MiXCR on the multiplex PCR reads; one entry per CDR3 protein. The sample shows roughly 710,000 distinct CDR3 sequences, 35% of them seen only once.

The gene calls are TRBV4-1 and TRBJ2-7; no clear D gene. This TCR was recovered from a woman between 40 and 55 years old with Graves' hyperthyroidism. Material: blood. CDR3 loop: CASSQDRKYEQYF. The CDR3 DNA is TGCGCCAGCAGCCAAGATAGAAAATACGAGCAGTACTTC.